One and the same sample provided the 9 T cell receptor beta chains below, sequenced in a study of blood T cell repertoires in COVID-19 (dated by TCRdb to about 2020). Receptor amplification or capture employed the immunoSEQ multiplex PCR assay. TCRdb mirrors the immuneACCESS table, restricted to in-frame sequences. Some clones are absent from its copies; in checked studies, under half trace to an unresolved V gene, and the reason for the others is unknown. The sample table records roughly 87,000 clones; approximately 75% of these occur just once. About 15% of the sample is taken by the ten largest. The sample was peripheral blood. The receptors shown here come from a woman older than 75 with acute or convalescent COVID-19.

The chain combines TRBV7-8 with TRBJ2-2; perhaps TRBD2 as D (5 bases). The V end lost 3 bases, the J end lost 6 bases, and 17 bases lay between the germline ends. CDR3 length equals 16 residues. CDR1 and CDR2 from the germline V gene are SGHVS and FQNEAQ. The DNA for the CDR3 is TGTGCCAGCAGCTTCCTACGGCGAGGGTTGGCCGGGGAGCTGTTTTTT. Its translation: CASSFLRRGLAGELFF.

This rearrangement joins TRBV30 to TRBJ2-7, with D tentatively TRBD2 (5 bases). Trimming pared 4 bases from V and 2 bases from J, leaving 12 bases between. The CDR3 is 13 residues long. CDR1 GTSNPN and CDR2 SVGIG come from the germline V gene (reference sequence). CDR3 in DNA: TGTGCCTGGATGAGGAGGAGCGCCTACGAGCAGTACTTC. Protein: CAWMRRSAYEQYF.

V and J are TRBV5-4 and TRBJ1-1; no firm D call. Germline CDR1 and CDR2: SGHNT and YYREEE (reference sequence). The length of the CDR3 is 15 residues. V was cut by 4 bases and J by 5 bases, with 18 bases left in between. The CDR3: CASSPLRGKRTEAFF. The DNA for the CDR3 is TGTGCCAGCAGCCCCCTAAGAGGAAAGAGGACTGAAGCTTTCTTT.

J is TRBJ2-7 and V is TRBV10-3, with 7 nucleotides matching TRBD2. CDR1 is ENHRY and CDR2 is SYGVKD in the germline V gene. The CDR3 has 14 amino acids. Unmatched junction bases numbered 8, after V lost 6 bases and J lost 3 bases. The CDR3: CAISTGTTGYEQYF. The CDR3 nucleotides read TGTGCCATCAGCACCGGGACTACAGGCTACGAGCAGTACTTC.

The J gene is TRBJ2-5, the V gene TRBV2; TRBD1 agrees at 7 bases. Germline CDR1 and CDR2: SNHLY and FYNNEI. After removal of 6 bases from V and 3 bases from J, the junction contained 7 bases not matched to a gene. The CDR3 spans 14 residues. CDR3 sequence: CASRKQGSEETQYF. CDR3 bases: TGTGCCAGCAGGAAACAGGGGAGTGAAGAGACCCAGTACTTC.

V and J are TRBV11-1 and TRBJ1-1; 10 bases match TRBD1. This CDR3 spans 15 amino acids. The J segment lost 4 bases and the V segment lost 5 bases, leaving 7 bases of the junction unmatched. CDR1 and CDR2 from the germline V gene are SGHAT and FQDESV (reference sequence). This CDR3 reads CASSLQGQGSTEAFF. For the CDR3, the DNA is TGTGCCAGCAGCCTCCAGGGACAGGGGAGCACTGAAGCTTTCTTT.

The chain joins TRBV7-9 to TRBJ1-1; no definite D call. Germline-derived CDR1 and CDR2 are SEHNR and FQNEAQ (reference sequence). V was trimmed by 5 bases and J by 5 bases, leaving 15 bases between them. The CDR3 loop spans 14 amino acids. The CDR3: CASSPSSGETEAFF. For the CDR3, the DNA is TGTGCCAGCAGCCCCTCCAGCGGGGAAACTGAAGCTTTCTTT.

This chain uses TRBV7-9 with TRBJ1-1, with D maybe TRBD1 (6 bases). Per germline, CDR1 SEHNR and CDR2 FQNEAQ (reference sequence). The CDR3 runs 14 residues. The V gene lost 2 bases and the J gene lost 2 bases, with 9 bases spanning the gap. The CDR3: CASSLQGPNTEAFF. DNA of the CDR3: TGTGCCAGCAGCTTACAGGGGCCTAACACTGAAGCTTTCTTT.

J is TRBJ2-5 and V is TRBV6-5; 12 bases are a match to TRBD2. The CDR3 extends over 14 amino acids. Per the germline V gene, CDR1 is MNHEY and CDR2 is SVGAGI. J gave up 5 bases and V 10 bases, and 8 bases lay outside the gene matches. The CDR3 loop is CAIPALAGGETQYF. CDR3 nucleotide sequence: TGTGCCATTCCGGCCCTAGCGGGGGGGGAGACCCAGTACTTC.